Below are 6 T cell receptor beta chains sequenced from a single sample in a study of T cells after yellow fever vaccination (dated by TCRdb to between 2018 and 2021). According to the study, the label for this sample's treatment or condition signals: live attenuated yellow fever vaccine strain. The receptor library was made with 5' RACE. Data came from an Illumina HiSeq 2500. In-frame beta chains were kept once TCRdb had trimmed the public reads at Q25 with fastp and called clones with MiXCR. Each CDR3 protein appears once, grouped with its most common genes and DNA. The table for this sample lists some 96,000 distinct CDR3 sequences; almost 9% of them were counted only once. The top ten hold roughly 17% of the sample. The sample in question was CD8+ T cells not binding an NS4B(214-222) dextramer, sorted from PBMCs, obtained less than 18 days after the first yellow fever vaccination. The sample's cell subset or site label, in plain terms: NS4B epitope dextramer-negative CD8 T cells. The receptors originated from a man aged 18-30 years who received the YFV17D yellow fever vaccine.

The J gene is TRBJ2-7, the V gene TRBV6-1; 12 bases are shared with TRBD1. Germline loops: CDR1 MNHNS, CDR2 SASEGT. The CDR3 is 14 residues long. V lost 8 bases, J lost 6 bases, and 8 bases stayed unmatched. The CDR3 region has the DNA TGTGCCAGCGGGGACAGGGGGCCGTTTCTCGAGCAGTACGTC. The encoded protein is CASGDRGPFLEQYV.

The chain has TRBV20-1 and TRBJ2-1, with D possibly matching TRBD2 (5 bases). This CDR3 spans 14 amino acids. Germline CDR1 reads DFQATT; CDR2 reads SNEGSKA (reference sequence). The V end lost 3 bases, the J end lost 13 bases, and 22 bases lay between the germline ends. CDR3 amino acids: CSAREVGLPLEQFF. DNA for the CDR3: TGCAGTGCTAGGGAGGTTGGGCTGCCCCTGGAACAGTTCTTC.

The genes are TRBV11-2 and TRBJ2-7; 7 bases fit TRBD1. The V and J ends lost 4 bases and 3 bases, in that order; junction bases with no gene match: 9. Germline lookup yields CDR1 SGHAT and CDR2 FQNNGV. The CDR3 covers 15 residues. This chain's CDR3 is CASSYPRTGFYEQYF. CDR3 sequence (DNA): TGTGCCAGCAGCTACCCCCGGACAGGCTTCTACGAGCAGTACTTC. Full variable domain (outside the CDR3, taken from reference TRBV11-2 and TRBJ2-7): EAGVAQSPRYKIIEKRQSVAFWCNPISGHATLYWYQQILGQGPKLLIQFQNNGVVDDSQLPKDRFSAERLKGVDSTLKIQPAKLEDSAVYLCASSYPRTGFYEQYFGPGTRLTVT.

The chain employs TRBV5-1 and TRBJ2-5, with 7 bases lining up with TRBD2. V lost 5 bases and J lost 5; bases outside the gene matches: 9. The germline V gene encodes CDR1 SGHRS and CDR2 YFSETQ. This CDR3 region has 14 residues. The CDR3 DNA reads TGCGCCAGCAGAAGGAGAGGGGAGGGCGAGACCCAGTACTTC. It translates to CASRRRGEGETQYF.

In its sample, this clonotype was seen a few times. The genes are TRBV12-5 and TRBJ1-1; no firm D call. Germline CDR1 LGHNT, CDR2 FRNRAP. Trimming shortened V by 0 bases and J by 1 base, and 12 bases separated the two germline ends. The length of the CDR3 is 16 residues. CDR3 sequence (DNA): TGTGCTAGTGGTTTGGTTTTCGAATCTTGGAACACTGAAGCTTTCTTT. This sequence encodes CASGLVFESWNTEAFF.

This clonotype was found a few times. The genes are TRBV12-3 or TRBV12-4 and TRBJ2-1; no clear D. There are 14 residues in the CDR3. With 4 bases removed from V and 8 bases from J, the gap between germline ends came to 15 bases. In nucleotides, the CDR3 is TGTGCCAGCAGTTGGACGGGTGGATTCGATGAGCAGTTCTTC. Protein product: CASSWTGGFDEQFF.